The 10 T cell receptor beta chains listed next were all sequenced from one sample in a study of regulatory T cells in long-lasting Graves disease. Time point: newly diagnosed GD, antithyroid drugs for less than 3 months. PBMCs provided the RNA from which the TCR library was made. Assembly of TCR beta libraries relied on iRepertoire HTBI primers together with Arm-PCR of CDR3 regions. MiXCR, run by TCRdb on the multiplex PCR reads, gives a single entry per CDR3 protein. This sample has 600,000 to 650,000 distinct CDR3 sequences, with 15% to 20% found just once. The same sample was also studied in work on T cells in Graves' hyperthyroidism and ophthalmopathy.

The source material was peripheral blood mononuclear cells (PBMCs), sampled at new diagnosis, from a patient treated with antithyroid drugs. These TCRs come from a woman between 25 and 40 years old with Graves disease.

Comment on this clonotype: An end of the junction does not agree with germline; a read error may underlie this. CDR3 amino acids: CASSLSSQGLRIF. For the CDR3, the DNA is TGTGCCAGCAGTTTATCGTCCCAGGGGTTGAGAATCTTT. The rearrangement links TRBV27 to TRBJ1-1; a weak D match, TRBD1 (6 bases). Per germline, CDR1 MNHEY and CDR2 SMNVEV (reference sequence). The CDR3 contains 13 residues.

This clonotype has a count of ten or more. The genes are TRBV7-2 and TRBJ2-1; D uncertain. CDR1 is SGHTA, CDR2 FQGNSA, per germline. The V end was cut by 3 bases, the J end by 0 bases, with 12 bases between. This CDR3 region has 16 residues. CDR3: CASSFGYLRSYNEQFF. The CDR3 coding sequence is TGTGCCAGCAGCTTTGGTTATCTGCGCTCCTACAATGAGCAGTTCTTC.

The chain recombines TRBV12-3 or TRBV12-4 with TRBJ2-6; 9 bases line up with TRBD1. CDR3 length: 17 amino acids. The V gene end was trimmed by 7 bases and the J gene end by 0 bases; junction bases not matched to a gene: 7. This chain's CDR3 is CASNPGTGNSGANVLTF. The DNA of the CDR3 is TGTGCCAGCAACCCGGGGACAGGGAACTCTGGGGCCAACGTCCTGACTTTC.

This clonotype was seen many times. The J gene is TRBJ1-2, the V gene TRBV2; possible D gene TRBD1, 5 bases. Per the germline V gene, CDR1 is SNHLY and CDR2 is FYNNEI. The V end was cut by 5 bases, the J end by 5 bases, with 12 bases between. CDR3 size: 13 residues. CDR3 sequence reads: CASSPGREYGYTF. The DNA for the CDR3 is TGTGCCAGCAGTCCCGGCAGGGAGTATGGCTACACCTTC.

The sample holds many counts of this clonotype. The V call is TRBV15, the J call TRBJ1-3; the D gene is possibly TRBD1 (6 bases). Trimming shortened V by 0 bases and J by 7 bases, and 13 bases separated the two germline ends. This CDR3 comprises 15 residues. Germline V CDR1 and CDR2: LNHNV, YYDKDF (reference sequence). Here the CDR3 reads CATSREGGPLNTIYF. CDR3 nucleotides: TGTGCCACCAGCAGAGAAGGGGGACCTCTCAACACCATATATTTT.

As concerns this clonotype: A clone one base away is much larger, so this may be a read error. This chain joins TRBV27 and TRBJ2-3; possibly TRBD1 for D (5 bases). CDR1 and CDR2 (germline): MNHEY, SMNVEV (reference sequence). This CDR3 is built from 13 residues. In DNA form, the CDR3 reads TGTGCCAGCAGACAGGTATTCACAGGTACGCAGTATTTT. It translates to CASRQVFTGTQYF.

There are many counts of this clonotype. The chain uses TRBV20-1 and TRBJ2-1; TRBD2 matches at 13 bases. V lost 0 bases and J lost 1; bases outside the gene matches: 3. CDR1 is DFQATT and CDR2 is SNEGSKA in the germline V gene (reference sequence). The CDR3 runs to 17 residues. CDR3 DNA sequence: TGCAGTGCTAGAGAGACTAGCGGGAGGTCGTCCTACAATGAGCAGTTCTTC. Residues: CSARETSGRSSYNEQFF.

This chain links TRBV5-1 with TRBJ2-7; tentatively, D is TRBD1 (5 bases). CDR1 is SGHRS and CDR2 is YFSETQ in the germline V gene. Trimming took off 4 bases at V and 9 bases at J, with 23 bases between the two ends. The CDR3 is made up of 15 amino acids. The CDR3 sequence: CASSKDQRWGDGQYF. The CDR3 DNA reads as TGCGCCAGCAGCAAAGACCAACGCTGGGGCGACGGGCAGTACTTC.

The sample holds a few counts of this clonotype. This chain connects TRBV3-1 to TRBJ2-2, with 8 bases fitting TRBD1. The CDR3 is 17 amino acids. The junction had 11 bases not matched to a gene; V was cut back by 4 bases and J by 4 bases. CDR1 and CDR2 (germline): LGHDT, YNNKEL (reference sequence). In DNA, the CDR3 is TGTGCCAGCAGCCCTCGAATAGGACAGGGCCTCACCGGGGAGCTGTTTTTT. It encodes CASSPRIGQGLTGELFF. Variable domain in full (rest from reference TRBV3-1 and TRBJ2-2): DTAVSQTPKYLVTQMGNDKSIKCEQNLGHDTMYWYKQDSKKFLKIMFSYNNKELIINETVPNRFSPKSPDKAHLNLHINSLELGDSAVYFCASSPRIGQGLTGELFFGEGSRLTVL.

This clonotype has just a few counts. No conserved phenylalanine or tryptophan is present at the end of the CDR3, so a read error is the likely explanation. The J gene is TRBJ2-5, the V gene TRBV2, with D hard to call. CDR1 and CDR2 (germline): SNHLY, FYNNEI. The CDR3 extends over 15 amino acids. V lost 5 bases and J lost 5, with 18 bases in between. The CDR3 DNA is TGTGCCAGCAGTCCTGGTTGGACCGACCGCGAGACCCAGTACTCC. Translated: CASSPGWTDRETQYS.